This T cell receptor (beta chain) was observed in a study of blood T cell repertoires in COVID-19. Whole-study context: Sources were T cells, B-cell-depleted T cells, or PBMCs; the material itself was cDNA or gDNA.

TCRdb keeps only in-frame clones here, not all; method: immunoSEQ multiplex PCR. The sample contains 300,000 to 350,000 clones, more than 70% of which appear only once. The germline CDR1 and CDR2 sequences are SGHTA and FQGTGA. This CDR3 region has 15 residues. Trimming cost V 2 bases and J 4 bases; bases outside gene matches: 6. The chain has TRBV7-3 and TRBJ2-5, with 8 positions matching TRBD1. The clonotype comes from a woman aged 55 to 70 with COVID-19, enrolled during active disease. The sample taken for sequencing was peripheral blood. This chain's CDR3 is CASSLGQGAGETQYF. The CDR3 nucleotides read TGTGCCAGCAGCTTAGGGCAGGGGGCGGGAGAGACCCAGTACTTC.